Listed below are T cell receptor beta chains from one sample, sequenced in a study of CD8 T cells in Susac syndrome. TCRdb passed the immunoSEQ multiplex PCR reads through MiXCR, listing each CDR3 protein once. This repertoire shows about 100,000 distinct CDR3 sequences, 95% found once; its top ten account for 0.3%. Source material: CD8+ T cells from PBMCs. The receptor set was obtained from a human donor with Susac syndrome. CDR3s include the opening cysteine and the closing phenylalanine or tryptophan. The order of the fields is V gene, J gene, clone size, D gene, CDR3 protein, CDR3 DNA. The D gene is left open where the match is weak. Where a row states a size, it is once, few, many or the class of an expanded clone; other rows omit it.

TRBV11-2	TRBJ2-5	.	.	CASSLGRQETQYF	TGTGCCAGCAGCTTGGGCCGCCAAGAGACCCAGTACTTC
TRBV9	TRBJ2-1	.	TRBD2	CASSVATGTSGNNEQFF	TGTGCCAGCAGCGTAGCTACGGGGACTAGCGGGAATAATGAGCAGTTCTTC
TRBV15	TRBJ1-2	.	.	CATSTGTLYGYTF	TGTGCCACCAGTACTGGGACGTTATATGGCTACACCTTC
TRBV28	TRBJ2-7	.	TRBD2	CASSLYGGVGSYEQYF	TGTGCCAGCAGTTTATACGGGGGGGTGGGCTCCTACGAGCAGTACTTC
TRBV9	TRBJ1-2	.	TRBD1	CASSVATAGGRGGYTF	TGTGCCAGCAGCGTAGCTACCGCAGGGGGCAGAGGTGGCTACACCTTC
TRBV3-1	TRBJ2-1	.	TRBD2	CASSQERGAIGVNEQFF	TGTGCCAGCAGCCAAGAGCGGGGGGCAATTGGTGTTAATGAGCAGTTCTTC
TRBV29-1	TRBJ2-6	.	.	CSVEDSVGLAGANVLTF	TGCAGCGTTGAAGATTCTGTGGGGTTAGCTGGGGCCAACGTCCTGACTTTC
TRBV24-1	TRBJ2-7	.	.	CATSAGWASEQYF	TGTGCCACCAGTGCAGGGTGGGCATCCGAGCAGTACTTC
TRBV3-1	TRBJ2-2	.	.	CASSQKLVSGELFF	TGTGCCAGCAGCCAGAAACTAGTTTCCGGGGAGCTGTTTTTT
TRBV9	TRBJ2-2	.	TRBD1	CASSVPGTGGDGELFF	TGTGCCAGCAGCGTACCTGGGACAGGGGGCGACGGGGAGCTGTTTTTT
TRBV9	TRBJ2-1	.	TRBD1	CASSVRRDRGIYNEQFF	TGTGCCAGCAGCGTAAGACGGGACAGGGGTATCTACAATGAGCAGTTCTTC
TRBV20-1	TRBJ1-2	once	.	CSARDPAGPIQDYTF	TGCAGTGCTAGAGATCCAGCAGGGCCCATCCAGGACTACACCTTC
TRBV4-1	TRBJ2-3	.	TRBD1	CASSQQWGTGSAADTQYF	TGCGCCAGCAGCCAACAATGGGGGACAGGGTCCGCGGCAGATACGCAGTATTTT
TRBV12-3/TRBV12-4	TRBJ1-2	once	TRBD1	CASSTGQSGNYGYTF	TGTGCCAGCAGTACGGGACAGTCAGGGAACTATGGCTACACCTTC
TRBV5-1	TRBJ2-7	.	TRBD1	CASSSGTGVTSYEQYF	TGCGCCAGCAGCTCCGGGACAGGGGTTACGTCCTACGAGCAGTACTTC
TRBV29-1	TRBJ1-1	.	TRBD1	CSVRQGRGYRDTEAFF	TGCAGCGTCCGACAGGGTCGGGGGTACCGGGACACTGAAGCTTTCTTT
TRBV12-3/TRBV12-4	TRBJ1-2	.	TRBD1	CASSPFLDRDLRGYTF	TGTGCCAGCAGTCCCTTCCTGGACAGGGATCTCCGTGGCTACACCTTC
TRBV24-1	TRBJ2-5	.	.	CATSDLEETQYF	TGTGCCACCAGTGATTTGGAGGAGACCCAGTACTTC
TRBV21-1	TRBJ2-5	.	.	CASSKVDGQRRQAQYF	TGTGCCAGCAGCAAAGTTGATGGACAGCGGCGCCAGGCCCAGTACTTC
TRBV29-1	TRBJ2-6	.	.	CSVARTSGANVLTF	TGCAGCGTTGCACGGACCTCTGGGGCCAACGTCCTGACTTTC
TRBV20-1	TRBJ2-1	.	TRBD2	CSARLAGYSGEQFF	TGCAGTGCTAGACTAGCGGGTTACAGTGGTGAGCAGTTCTTC
TRBV28	TRBJ1-1	.	.	CASSLLMNTEAFF	TGTGCCAGCAGTTTACTCATGAACACTGAAGCTTTCTTT
TRBV2	TRBJ2-3	.	TRBD2	CASSALGLAGGSGPQYF	TGTGCCAGCAGCGCGCTCGGACTAGCGGGAGGGAGTGGGCCGCAGTATTTT
TRBV21-1	TRBJ2-7	.	.	CASRDGGSEQYF	TGTGCCAGCAGAGACGGTGGTTCCGAGCAGTACTTC
TRBV27	TRBJ1-2	.	.	CASSPNPGTTNYGYTF	TGTGCCAGCAGTCCTAATCCCGGGACAACCAACTATGGCTACACCTTC
TRBV4-1	TRBJ1-2	.	TRBD1	CASSQVPTSTGDYGYTF	TGCGCCAGCAGCCAAGTCCCTACTTCGACAGGGGACTATGGCTACACCTTC
TRBV4-1	TRBJ2-6	.	.	CASSQDYRTSGANVLTF	TGCGCCAGCAGCCAAGATTATCGGACCTCTGGGGCCAACGTCCTGACTTTC
TRBV7-9	TRBJ2-5	.	.	CASSPGGSDETQYF	TGTGCCAGCAGCCCTGGCGGTTCGGATGAGACCCAGTACTTC
TRBV29-1	TRBJ1-2	.	TRBD1	CSVEEGDGQGGNYGYTF	TGCAGCGTTGAAGAAGGAGATGGACAGGGTGGCAACTATGGCTACACCTTC
TRBV5-1	TRBJ2-3	.	TRBD2	CASSPFDGLAAPTDTQYF	TGCGCCAGCAGCCCCTTCGATGGACTAGCGGCCCCCACAGATACGCAGTATTTT
TRBV10-3	TRBJ2-7	.	.	CAISAYDEQYF	TGTGCCATCAGTGCGTATGACGAGCAGTACTTC
TRBV6-4	TRBJ2-1	.	.	CASSDGGSGDEQFF	TGTGCCAGCAGTGATGGGGGATCGGGGGATGAGCAGTTCTTC
TRBV7-9	TRBJ2-5	once	.	CASSSSEGRRETQYF	TGTGCCAGCAGCTCTTCGGAGGGGAGGAGAGAGACCCAGTACTTC
TRBV28	TRBJ2-7	.	TRBD1	CASSLSGTEAYEQYF	TGTGCCAGCAGTTTATCGGGGACAGAAGCCTACGAGCAGTACTTC
TRBV15	TRBJ1-6	.	TRBD1	CATTAGGSTTNTLHF	TGTGCCACCACCGCAGGGGGATCAACAACGAACACCCTCCACTTT
TRBV3-1	TRBJ1-2	.	.	CASSQDPDSGYTF	TGTGCCAGCAGCCAAGACCCCGACAGCGGCTACACCTTC
TRBV2	TRBJ2-1	.	.	CASSEKDPQGSYNEQFF	TGTGCCAGCAGTGAAAAGGACCCGCAGGGGTCCTACAATGAGCAGTTCTTC
TRBV5-6	TRBJ2-7	.	TRBD2	CASSFFGIAGGYEQYF	TGTGCCAGCAGCTTTTTCGGAATAGCGGGAGGCTACGAGCAGTACTTC
TRBV19	TRBJ2-5	.	.	CASTRDGAETQYF	TGTGCCAGTACACGGGACGGCGCGGAGACCCAGTACTTC
TRBV27	TRBJ2-3	.	.	CASSPPGAGSDTQYF	TGTGCCAGCAGCCCCCCTGGTGCGGGGTCAGATACGCAGTATTTT
TRBV7-9	TRBJ2-7	.	TRBD2	CASSLNSGNGGSPKQYF	TGTGCCAGCAGCCTTAACAGCGGAAACGGGGGGAGCCCCAAGCAGTACTTC
TRBV7-9	TRBJ2-5	once	TRBD2	CASSSGLAGGKETQYF	TGTGCCAGCAGCTCGGGACTAGCGGGGGGAAAAGAGACCCAGTACTTC
TRBV4-2	TRBJ1-1	.	.	CASSPLGRTEAFF	TGTGCCAGCAGCCCCCTCGGACGCACTGAAGCTTTCTTT
TRBV20-1	TRBJ2-1	.	TRBD2	CSAISGLAGGDTYNEQFF	TGCAGTGCTATCTCAGGACTAGCGGGGGGGGATACCTACAATGAGCAGTTCTTC
TRBV15	TRBJ2-7	.	.	CATSRDKDYEQYF	TGTGCCACCTCGAGGGACAAAGACTACGAGCAGTACTTC
TRBV15	TRBJ2-7	.	.	CATSSRRAARAYEQYF	TGTGCCACCAGCTCTAGAAGGGCGGCTAGAGCCTACGAGCAGTACTTC
TRBV4-2	TRBJ2-7	.	.	CASSQEQGSSYEQYF	TGTGCCAGCAGCCAAGAACAGGGATCTTCCTACGAGCAGTACTTC
TRBV5-4	TRBJ2-1	.	.	CASSRRQNEQFF	TGTGCCAGCAGCCGTCGGCAAAATGAGCAGTTCTTC
TRBV29-1	TRBJ2-7	few	.	CSVDGGYEQYF	TGCAGCGTTGATGGGGGGTACGAGCAGTACTTC
TRBV5-6	TRBJ1-1	.	.	CASSLVGGKNTEAFF	TGTGCCAGCAGCTTGGTTGGCGGCAAGAACACTGAAGCTTTCTTT
TRBV27	TRBJ2-7	.	.	CASFAGKYEQYF	TGTGCCAGCTTCGCAGGGAAGTACGAGCAGTACTTC
TRBV12-3/TRBV12-4	TRBJ2-7	once	.	CASTLGADEQYF	TGTGCCAGCACCCTAGGAGCCGACGAGCAGTACTTC
TRBV29-1	TRBJ2-3	.	TRBD1	CSADPGAGGLDTQYF	TGCAGCGCGGACCCCGGGGCAGGGGGTTTGGATACGCAGTATTTT